The rows below give T cell receptor beta chains drawn from one sample of a study of shared clonotypes between healthy human individuals. Data came from immunoSEQ multiplex PCR; TCRdb stores just in-frame clones and leaves some out. The sample contains about 580,000 clones, 95% to 98% of which appear only once. The specimen was naive CD8+ T cells sorted from blood. These receptors were taken from a man between 25 and 39 years old in good health. Both conserved end residues are part of each CDR3. A D gene is named only where the DNA matches it firmly. Size is omitted from some rows. Given values are once, few, many or a class for expanded clones.

J gene	V gene	clone size	D gene	CDR3 protein	CDR3 DNA
TRBJ2-7	TRBV27	-	TRBD2	CASSVTAGGYEQYF	TGTGCCAGCAGTGTAACAGCGGGAGGATACGAGCAGTACTTC
TRBJ2-7	TRBV5-4	-	-	CASSLGSSYEQYF	TGTGCCAGCAGCTTAGGGAGTTCCTACGAGCAGTACTTC
TRBJ1-1	TRBV6-1	-	TRBD1	CASSEAGTAFGTEAFF	TGTGCCAGCAGTGAAGCGGGGACAGCGTTTGGGACTGAAGCTTTCTTT
TRBJ2-3	TRBV9	-	-	CASSGRGASTDTQYF	TGTGCCAGCAGCGGACGGGGGGCTTCCACAGATACGCAGTATTTT
TRBJ1-4	TRBV25-1	once	-	CASSEPGQTNEKLFF	TGTGCCAGCAGTGAACCCGGACAGACTAATGAAAAACTGTTTTTT
TRBJ2-7	TRBV29-1	-	-	CSVGHGLEYEQYF	TGCAGCGTTGGGCATGGATTGGAATACGAGCAGTACTTC
TRBJ2-2	TRBV5-4	-	-	CASRGSTGELFF	TGTGCCAGCAGGGGTAGCACCGGGGAGCTGTTTTTT
TRBJ2-1	TRBV28	once	-	CASTPGFARYNEQFF	TGTGCCAGCACACCAGGTTTTGCTCGTTACAATGAGCAGTTCTTC
TRBJ2-3	TRBV4-3	-	TRBD1	CASSQQLSGTGYEDTQYF	TGCGCCAGCAGCCAACAACTATCCGGGACAGGGTACGAAGATACGCAGTATTTT
TRBJ2-7	TRBV27	-	TRBD1	CASSDKMTGDEQYF	TGTGCCAGCAGCGATAAGATGACAGGGGACGAGCAGTACTTC
TRBJ2-7	TRBV27	once	TRBD1	CASSQGEAYYEQYF	TGTGCCAGCAGTCAGGGGGAAGCTTACTACGAGCAGTACTTC
TRBJ2-3	TRBV19	-	TRBD2	CASSIGASGRGTDTQYF	TGTGCCAGTAGTATAGGCGCTAGCGGGAGGGGCACAGATACGCAGTATTTT